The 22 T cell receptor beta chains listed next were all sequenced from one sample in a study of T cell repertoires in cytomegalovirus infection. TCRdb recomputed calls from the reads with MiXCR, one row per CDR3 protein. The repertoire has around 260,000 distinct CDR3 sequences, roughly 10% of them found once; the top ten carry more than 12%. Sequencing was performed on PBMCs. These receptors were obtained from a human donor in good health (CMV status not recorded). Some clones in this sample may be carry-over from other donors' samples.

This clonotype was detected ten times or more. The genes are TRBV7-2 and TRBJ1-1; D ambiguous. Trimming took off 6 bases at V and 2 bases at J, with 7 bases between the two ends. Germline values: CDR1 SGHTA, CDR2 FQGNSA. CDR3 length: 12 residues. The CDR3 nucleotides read TGTGCCAGCAGTGTATCAAACACTGAAGCTTTCTTT. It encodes CASSVSNTEAFF.

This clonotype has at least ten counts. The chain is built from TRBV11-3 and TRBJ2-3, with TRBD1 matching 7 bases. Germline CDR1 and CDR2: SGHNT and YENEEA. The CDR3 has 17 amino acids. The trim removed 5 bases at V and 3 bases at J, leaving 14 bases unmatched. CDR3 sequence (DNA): TGTGCCAGCAGCATCAGACAGGGCTTGGGAGTGACAGATACGCAGTATTTT. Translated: CASSIRQGLGVTDTQYF.

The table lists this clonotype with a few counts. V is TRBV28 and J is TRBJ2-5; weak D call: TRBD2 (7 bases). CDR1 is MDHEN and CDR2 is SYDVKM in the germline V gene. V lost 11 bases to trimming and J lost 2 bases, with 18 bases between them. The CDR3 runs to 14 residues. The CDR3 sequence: CASSKGGLQETQYF. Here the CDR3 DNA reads TGTGCCTCTTCCAAGGGGGGGCTACAAGAGACCCAGTACTTC.

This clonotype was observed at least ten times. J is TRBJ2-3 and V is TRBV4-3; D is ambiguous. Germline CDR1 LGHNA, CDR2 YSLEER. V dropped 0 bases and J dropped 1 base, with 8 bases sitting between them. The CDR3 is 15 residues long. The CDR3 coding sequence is TGCGCCAGCAGCCAAGACTCGGTAGGCACAGATACGCAGTATTTT. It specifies CASSQDSVGTDTQYF.

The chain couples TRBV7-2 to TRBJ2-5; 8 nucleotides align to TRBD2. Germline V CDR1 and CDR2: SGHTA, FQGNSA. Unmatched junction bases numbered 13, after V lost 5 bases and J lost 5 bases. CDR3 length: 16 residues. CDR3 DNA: TGTGCCAGCAGCCGCATTGGAAGCGGGAGTTTGGAGACCCAGTACTTC. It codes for CASSRIGSGSLETQYF.

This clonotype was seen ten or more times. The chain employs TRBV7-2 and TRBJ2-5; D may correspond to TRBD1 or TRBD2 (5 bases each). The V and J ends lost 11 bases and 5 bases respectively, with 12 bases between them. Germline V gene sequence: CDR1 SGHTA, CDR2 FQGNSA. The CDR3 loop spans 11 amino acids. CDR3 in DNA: TGTGCCGGGGCGACGGGGGAGACCCAGTACTTC. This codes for CAGATGETQYF.

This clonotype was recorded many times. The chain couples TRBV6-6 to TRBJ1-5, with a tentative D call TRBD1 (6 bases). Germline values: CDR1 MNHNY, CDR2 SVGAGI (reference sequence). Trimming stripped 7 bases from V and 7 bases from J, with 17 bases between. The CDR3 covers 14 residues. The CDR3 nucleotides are TGTGCCAGCATGGGGACACCGGGAACACAGCCCCAGCATTTT. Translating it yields CASMGTPGTQPQHF.

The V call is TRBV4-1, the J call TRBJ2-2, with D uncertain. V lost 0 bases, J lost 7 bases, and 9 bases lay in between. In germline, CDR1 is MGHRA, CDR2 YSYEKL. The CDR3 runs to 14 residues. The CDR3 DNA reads TGCGCCAGCAGCCAAGAGGTCTTAGTCGGGGAGCTGTTTTTT. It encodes CASSQEVLVGELFF.

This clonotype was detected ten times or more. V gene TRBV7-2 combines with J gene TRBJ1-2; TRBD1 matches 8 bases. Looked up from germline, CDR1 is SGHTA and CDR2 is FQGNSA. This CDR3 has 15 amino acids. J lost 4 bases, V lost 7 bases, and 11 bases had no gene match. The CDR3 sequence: CASTNNRGGGYGYTF. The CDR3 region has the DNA TGTGCCAGCACCAACAACAGGGGGGGCGGCTATGGCTACACCTTC.

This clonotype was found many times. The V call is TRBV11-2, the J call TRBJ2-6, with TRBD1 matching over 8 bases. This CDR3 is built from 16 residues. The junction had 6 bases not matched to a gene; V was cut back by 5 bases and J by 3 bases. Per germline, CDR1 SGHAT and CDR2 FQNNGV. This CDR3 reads CASSEDRVIGANVLTF. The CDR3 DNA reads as TGTGCCAGCAGCGAGGACAGGGTGATTGGGGCCAACGTCCTGACTTTC.

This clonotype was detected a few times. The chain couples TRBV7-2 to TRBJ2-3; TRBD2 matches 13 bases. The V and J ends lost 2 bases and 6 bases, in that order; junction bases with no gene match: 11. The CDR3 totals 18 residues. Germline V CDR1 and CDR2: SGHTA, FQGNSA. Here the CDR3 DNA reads TGTGCCAGCAGCTTACGGACTAGCGGGAGCTCACACCGGGATACGCAGTATTTT. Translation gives CASSLRTSGSSHRDTQYF.

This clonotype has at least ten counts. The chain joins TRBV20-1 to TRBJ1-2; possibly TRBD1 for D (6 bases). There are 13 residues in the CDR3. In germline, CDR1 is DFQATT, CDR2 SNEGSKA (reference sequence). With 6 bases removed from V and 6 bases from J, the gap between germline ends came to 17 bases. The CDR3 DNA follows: TGCAGTGCCACTCCAGGGGATGGGGATGGCTACACCTTC. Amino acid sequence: CSATPGDGDGYTF.

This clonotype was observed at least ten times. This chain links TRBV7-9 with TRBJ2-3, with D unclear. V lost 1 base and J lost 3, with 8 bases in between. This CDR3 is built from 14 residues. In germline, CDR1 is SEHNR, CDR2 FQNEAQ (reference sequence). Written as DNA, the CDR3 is TGTGCCAGCAGCTTAGAGGGATTAACAGATACGCAGTATTTT. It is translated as CASSLEGLTDTQYF.

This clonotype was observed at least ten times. The CDR3 region is CASSHRPDYEQYF. The CDR3, as DNA: TGTGCCAGCAGCCACCGACCAGACTACGAGCAGTACTTC. The rearrangement joins TRBV7-2 to TRBJ2-7; unclear D gene. Trimming stripped 5 bases from V and 3 bases from J, with 11 bases between. The CDR3 covers 13 residues. The V gene's germline CDR1 is SGHTA and CDR2 FQGNSA.

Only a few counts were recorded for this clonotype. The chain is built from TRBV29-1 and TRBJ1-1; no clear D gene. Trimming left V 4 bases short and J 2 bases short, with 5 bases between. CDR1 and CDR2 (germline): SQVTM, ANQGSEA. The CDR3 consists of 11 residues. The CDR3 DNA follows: TGCAGCGTTGTACCAAACACTGAAGCTTTCTTT. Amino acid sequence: CSVVPNTEAFF.

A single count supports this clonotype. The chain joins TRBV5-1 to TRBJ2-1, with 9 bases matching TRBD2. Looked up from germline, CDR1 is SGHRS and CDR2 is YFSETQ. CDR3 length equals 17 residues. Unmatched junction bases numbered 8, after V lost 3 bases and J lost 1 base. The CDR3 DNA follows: TGCGCCAGCAGCTCGCGAGCGGGAGGACCTTCCTACAATGAGCAGTTCTTC. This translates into CASSSRAGGPSYNEQFF.

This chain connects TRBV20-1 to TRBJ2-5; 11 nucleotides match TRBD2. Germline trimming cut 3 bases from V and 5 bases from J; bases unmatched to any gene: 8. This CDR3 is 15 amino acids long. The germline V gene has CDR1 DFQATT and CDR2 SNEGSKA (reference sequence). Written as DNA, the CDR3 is TGCAGTGCTAGCGAAACTAGCGGGGGCTGGGAGACCCAGTACTTC. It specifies CSASETSGGWETQYF.

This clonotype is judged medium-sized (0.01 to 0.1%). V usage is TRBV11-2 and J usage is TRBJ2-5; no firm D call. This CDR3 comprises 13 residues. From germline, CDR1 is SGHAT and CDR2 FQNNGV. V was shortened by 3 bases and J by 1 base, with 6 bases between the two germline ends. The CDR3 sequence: CASSLWGQETQYF. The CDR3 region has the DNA TGTGCCAGCAGCTTGTGGGGCCAAGAGACCCAGTACTTC.

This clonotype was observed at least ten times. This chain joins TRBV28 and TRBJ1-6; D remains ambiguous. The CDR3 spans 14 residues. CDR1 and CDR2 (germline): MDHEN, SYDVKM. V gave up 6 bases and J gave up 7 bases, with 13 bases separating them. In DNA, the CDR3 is TGTGCCAGCAGGGGGTACGCCAAAAATTCACCCCTCCACTTT. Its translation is CASRGYAKNSPLHF. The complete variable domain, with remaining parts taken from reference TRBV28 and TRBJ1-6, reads DVKVTQSSRYLVKRTGEKVFLECVQDMDHENMFWYRQDPGLGLRLIYFSYDVKMKEKGDIPEGYSVSREKKERFSLILESASTNQTSMYLCASRGYAKNSPLHFGNGTRLTVT.

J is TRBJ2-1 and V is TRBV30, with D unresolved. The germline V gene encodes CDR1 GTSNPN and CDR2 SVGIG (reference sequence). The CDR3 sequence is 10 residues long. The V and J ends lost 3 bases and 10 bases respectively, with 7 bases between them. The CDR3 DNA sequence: TGTGCCTGGAGGTACGGGGAGCAGTTCTTC. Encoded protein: CAWRYGEQFF.

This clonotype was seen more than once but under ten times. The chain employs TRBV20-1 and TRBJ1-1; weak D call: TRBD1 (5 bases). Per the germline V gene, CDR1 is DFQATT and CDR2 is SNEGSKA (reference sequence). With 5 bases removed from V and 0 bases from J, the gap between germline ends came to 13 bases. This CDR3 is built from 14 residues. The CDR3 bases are TGCAGTGCTCGCCAGGGTCAAATGAACACTGAAGCTTTCTTT. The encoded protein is CSARQGQMNTEAFF.

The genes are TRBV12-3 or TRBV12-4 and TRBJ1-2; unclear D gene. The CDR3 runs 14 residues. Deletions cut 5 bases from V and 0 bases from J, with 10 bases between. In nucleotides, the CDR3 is TGTGCCAGCAGTCCCCGGACTACTAACTATGGCTACACCTTC. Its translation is CASSPRTTNYGYTF.